These 19 T cell receptor beta chains share one sample of origin, sequenced in a study of type 1 regulatory T cells. TCRdb re-analysed the reads in MiXCR, keeping a single row per CDR3 protein. In the table there are some 6,200 distinct CDR3 sequences, around 29% of which are singletons. Their antigens are not known. Source material: cultured T cells, either the whole culture or a sorted T cell fraction (not recorded which). Sample subset: Tr1-enriched cell product generated in vitro against host alloantigens. These receptors were taken from a human donor in good health.

Remarks on this clonotype: An end of the junction differs from the germline gene, which may be a read error. This chain uses TRBV12-3 or TRBV12-4 with TRBJ2-7; D possibly corresponds to TRBD2 (5 bases). The CDR3 is made up of 14 amino acids. This chain's CDR3 is CASIQNEGSYEQHF. DNA for the CDR3: TGTGCCAGCATTCAAAACGAGGGTAGCTACGAGCAGCACTTC.

In its sample, this clonotype was seen many times. The rearrangement links TRBV6-5 to TRBJ2-4; possibly TRBD1 for D (6 bases). CDR1 and CDR2 (germline): MNHEY, SVGAGI. With 6 bases removed from V and 0 bases from J, the gap between germline ends came to 18 bases. The CDR3 sequence is 17 residues long. The CDR3 spells CASSLNMGAIAKNIQYF. In nucleotides, the CDR3 is TGTGCCAGCAGCCTAAACATGGGGGCAATAGCCAAAAACATTCAGTACTTC.

This clonotype was seen ten or more times. The V gene is TRBV12-3 or TRBV12-4, the J gene TRBJ1-6, with 8 bases lining up with TRBD1. Trimming cost V 4 bases and J 3 bases; bases outside gene matches: 5. The length of the CDR3 is 16 residues. The chain's CDR3 is CASSSTRGLYNSPLHF. The CDR3 nucleotides read TGTGCCAGCAGTTCCACCAGGGGGCTCTATAATTCACCCCTCCACTTT.

This clonotype is medium-sized in the sample. The V gene is TRBV4-1, the J gene TRBJ2-2; D gene uncertain. This CDR3 has 14 amino acids. V was clipped by 1 base and J by 5 bases, with 8 bases between them. Germline V lookup: CDR1 MGHRA, CDR2 YSYEKL. The CDR3 region is CASSQVGGTGELFF. The CDR3 DNA reads TGCGCCAGCAGCCAAGTGGGTGGTACCGGGGAGCTGTTTTTT.

This clonotype is categorized as medium-sized (0.01 to 0.1%). This rearrangement joins TRBV30 to TRBJ1-4; D unclear. V gave up 5 bases and J gave up 6 bases, with 10 bases separating them. The CDR3 totals 12 residues. Germline CDR1 reads GTSNPN; CDR2 reads SVGIG (reference sequence). CDR3 nucleotide sequence: TGTGCCTGGGGACTGGGCCATGAAAAACTGTTTTTT. This translates into CAWGLGHEKLFF. Drawing the rest from reference TRBV30 and TRBJ1-4, the complete variable domain is SQTIHQWPATLVQPVGSPLSLECTVEGTSNPNLYWYRQAAGRGLQLLFYSVGIGQISSEVPQNLSASRPQDRQFILSSKKLLLSDSGFYLCAWGLGHEKLFFGSGTQLSVL.

By sample fraction, this clonotype is hyperexpanded. The chain is built from TRBV7-8 and TRBJ2-2; possible D gene TRBD2, 6 bases. V was pared by 1 base and J by 4 bases, with 13 bases between. The CDR3 spans 16 residues. Per germline, CDR1 SGHVS and CDR2 FQNEAQ. The CDR3 DNA is TGTGCCAGCAGCTTAGGGCCCTTGGGGGGCACCGGGGAGCTGTTTTTT. Amino acids: CASSLGPLGGTGELFF.

This clonotype has a count of ten or more. The V call is TRBV20-1, the J call TRBJ1-2; D unclear. The CDR3 covers 12 residues. Germline loops: CDR1 DFQATT, CDR2 SNEGSKA (reference sequence). The V and J ends lost 2 bases and 5 bases respectively, with 9 bases between them. CDR3 loop: CSARSQSYGYTF. In DNA form, the CDR3 reads TGCAGTGCTAGAAGCCAGAGTTATGGCTACACCTTC.

By its share, this clonotype is medium-sized. This sequence joins TRBV7-6 and TRBJ2-7, with D perhaps being TRBD1 or TRBD2 (5 bases each). Trimming removed 0 bases from V and 2 bases from J, with 17 bases in between. Germline V gene sequence: CDR1 SGHVS, CDR2 FNYEAQ. The length of the CDR3 is 17 residues. DNA of the CDR3: TGTGCCAGCAGCTTAGCCTCTGTGTCTGGGGACGCCTACGAGCAGTACTTC. Encoded protein: CASSLASVSGDAYEQYF.

The chain recombines TRBV20-1 with TRBJ2-2; 9 bases line up with TRBD2. The CDR3 is 16 amino acids. Unmatched junction bases numbered 8, after V lost 3 bases and J lost 3 bases. The germline V gene has CDR1 DFQATT and CDR2 SNEGSKA (reference sequence). The CDR3 loop is CSASRSGRVYTGELFF. CDR3 bases: TGCAGTGCTAGTCGTAGCGGGAGAGTGTACACCGGGGAGCTGTTTTTT.

This clonotype was counted ten times or more. This rearrangement joins TRBV30 to TRBJ2-1; TRBD2 agrees at 10 bases. The V gene's germline CDR1 is GTSNPN and CDR2 SVGIG (reference sequence). The CDR3 consists of 14 residues. The ends lost 3 bases at V and 2 bases at J; junction bases unmatched: 1. In DNA form, the CDR3 reads TGTGCCTGGAGCGGGACTAGCGCCTACAATGAGCAGTTCTTC. As protein: CAWSGTSAYNEQFF.

In this sample, this clonotype is medium-sized (0.01 to 0.1%). The chain links TRBV30 to TRBJ2-7; D is perhaps TRBD2 (6 bases). The CDR3 contains 12 residues. Trimming removed 8 bases from V and 5 bases from J, with 16 bases in between. Germline CDR1 and CDR2: GTSNPN and SVGIG (reference sequence). The CDR3 region is CAGGRGAHEQYF. The CDR3 DNA sequence: TGTGCCGGGGGACGCGGGGCCCACGAGCAGTACTTC.

The J gene is TRBJ2-3, the V gene TRBV7-9, with 14 positions matching TRBD2. With V trimmed by 5 bases and J by 3 bases, 7 bases remained unmatched. Germline V gene sequence: CDR1 SEHNR, CDR2 FQNEAQ (reference sequence). The CDR3 has 17 amino acids. The CDR3 DNA sequence: TGTGCCAGCAGCACCGGGACTAGCGGGAGAATAACAGATACGCAGTATTTT. Translation: CASSTGTSGRITDTQYF.

This clonotype is medium-sized. The chain recombines TRBV20-1 with TRBJ2-7; D is possibly TRBD2 (5 bases). This CDR3 is built from 10 residues. V lost 7 bases to trimming and J lost 5 bases, with 9 bases between them. Germline CDR1 is DFQATT and CDR2 is SNEGSKA (reference sequence). The CDR3 protein is CSVSRDEQYF. The CDR3 DNA reads TGCAGTGTATCGAGGGACGAGCAGTACTTC.

This clonotype has more than one count but fewer than ten. The rearrangement joins TRBV24-1 to TRBJ2-3; perhaps TRBD2 as D (6 bases). Germline V gene data show CDR1 as KGHDR and CDR2 as SFDVKD. V lost 3 bases, J lost 2 bases, and 11 bases lay in between. The CDR3 has 15 amino acids. DNA for the CDR3: TGTGCCACCAGTGATACCGGGACTGTCACAGATACGCAGTATTTT. Translated: CATSDTGTVTDTQYF.

This clonotype appeared many times. The J gene is TRBJ2-4, the V gene TRBV6-2 or TRBV6-3, with TRBD2 matching over 7 bases. J gave up 0 bases and V 6 bases, and 14 bases lay outside the gene matches. The CDR3 covers 18 residues. The germline gives CDR1 MNHEY, CDR2 SVGEGT. CDR3 in amino acids: CASRMGGRGRLAKNIQYF. The CDR3 DNA reads as TGTGCCAGCAGAATGGGAGGGAGAGGGAGGCTAGCCAAAAACATTCAGTACTTC.

The count of this clonotype is one. This CDR3 is CASNPGNNEQYF. In nucleotides, the CDR3 is TGTGCCAGCAACCCCGGGAACAACGAGCAGTACTTC. V gene TRBV28 combines with J gene TRBJ2-7, with D perhaps TRBD2 (5 bases). The germline V and J ends were trimmed by 7 bases and 5 bases, with 12 bases remaining between them. The CDR3 loop spans 12 amino acids. Germline lookup yields CDR1 MDHEN and CDR2 SYDVKM. The entire variable domain, with the rest obtained from reference TRBV28 and TRBJ2-7, is as follows: DVKVTQSSRYLVKRTGEKVFLECVQDMDHENMFWYRQDPGLGLRLIYFSYDVKMKEKGDIPEGYSVSREKKERFSLILESASTNQTSMYLCASNPGNNEQYFGPGTRLTVT.

This clonotype is labeled as medium-sized. The chain carries TRBV28 and TRBJ2-4; no clear D. CDR1 and CDR2 from the germline V gene are MDHEN and SYDVKM. Trimming pared 8 bases from V and 0 bases from J, leaving 8 bases between. This CDR3 comprises 13 residues. CDR3 sequence: CASEEAAKNIQYF. In nucleotides, the CDR3 is TGTGCCAGCGAAGAGGCAGCCAAAAACATTCAGTACTTC.

The CDR3 coding sequence is TGTGCCAGCAGCCCTGGATGGGCGACCGGGGAGCTGTTTTTT. Its translation is CASSPGWATGELFF. V is TRBV3-1 and J is TRBJ2-2; D unclear. Germline V lookup: CDR1 LGHDT, CDR2 YNNKEL (reference sequence). The CDR3 runs to 14 residues. The ends were cut back, 4 bases at V and 5 bases at J, with 11 bases in the middle.

V is TRBV10-3 and J is TRBJ1-5; D is ambiguous. Trimming removed 3 bases at V and 7 bases at J, with 16 bases between. CDR1 ENHRY and CDR2 SYGVKD come from the germline V gene. CDR3 size: 15 residues. The CDR3 DNA sequence: TGTGCCATCAGTGACTCTGGCCGAGGCGTCCAGCCCCAGCATTTT. Translation: CAISDSGRGVQPQHF.